This is a list of T cell receptor beta chains from one sample in a study of identical twins. One entry per CDR3 protein results from TCRdb running MiXCR on the 5' RACE reads. The table has about 810,000 distinct CDR3 sequences, about 12% seen once. The same specimen was also included in a second study, on yellow fever vaccine responses in identical twins.

Sequencing was performed on PBMCs. These receptors were obtained from a woman between 18 and 30 years old in good health. The CDR3 runs from the conserved cysteine through the conserved F or W. D genes are given only for firm matches. Part of the rows lack a size; the others show once, few, many or a class for expanded clones.

abundance: .; d_gene: TRBD2; v_gene: TRBV3-1; j_gene: TRBJ2-2; CDR3aa: CASSSGGATGELFF; CDR3nt: TGTGCCAGCTCCTCCGGGGGGGCCACCGGGGAGCTGTTTTTT
abundance: many; d_gene: TRBD1; v_gene: TRBV6-5; j_gene: TRBJ1-2; CDR3aa: CASSLVQGLYGYTF; CDR3nt: TGTGCCAGCAGTTTGGTACAGGGGCTTTACGGCTACACCTTC
abundance: .; d_gene: .; v_gene: TRBV12-3/TRBV12-4; j_gene: TRBJ2-1; CDR3aa: CASSGRGTDTSNEQFF; CDR3nt: TGTGCCAGCAGTGGTCGCGGGACGGACACTTCAAATGAGCAGTTCTTC
abundance: .; d_gene: TRBD1; v_gene: TRBV10-3; j_gene: TRBJ2-7; CDR3aa: CAISIYGTGGSNTRYEQYF; CDR3nt: TGTGCCATCAGTATATATGGGACAGGGGGCTCTAACACGCGGTACGAGCAGTACTTC
abundance: many; d_gene: .; v_gene: TRBV28; j_gene: TRBJ2-5; CDR3aa: CASSYDRTQETQYF; CDR3nt: TGTGCCAGCAGCTACGACAGGACACAAGAGACCCAGTACTTC
abundance: .; d_gene: .; v_gene: TRBV20-1; j_gene: TRBJ2-3; CDR3aa: CSGDSGSSSTDTQYF; CDR3nt: TGCAGTGGTGATAGCGGTAGCTCTAGCACAGATACGCAGTATTTT
abundance: few; d_gene: TRBD2; v_gene: TRBV7-3; j_gene: TRBJ2-7; CDR3aa: CASSTQLAGENEQYF; CDR3nt: TGTGCCAGCAGCACCCAACTAGCGGGAGAGAATGAGCAGTACTTC
abundance: many; d_gene: .; v_gene: TRBV10-3; j_gene: TRBJ2-7; CDR3aa: CASQAGPSYEQYF; CDR3nt: TGTGCCTCCCAGGCAGGGCCTTCCTACGAGCAGTACTTC
abundance: .; d_gene: .; v_gene: TRBV10-3; j_gene: TRBJ2-6; CDR3aa: CAISEFNVSSGANVLTF; CDR3nt: TGTGCCATCAGTGAGTTCAACGTCTCCTCTGGGGCCAACGTCCTGACTTTC
abundance: .; d_gene: TRBD1; v_gene: TRBV5-1; j_gene: TRBJ2-1; CDR3aa: CASRTGGIGYNEQFF; CDR3nt: TGCGCCAGCAGGACAGGGGGCATTGGTTACAATGAGCAGTTCTTC
abundance: many; d_gene: TRBD1; v_gene: TRBV29-1; j_gene: TRBJ2-1; CDR3aa: CSAGQGGGHEQFF; CDR3nt: TGCAGCGCTGGACAGGGGGGAGGGCATGAGCAGTTCTTC
abundance: few; d_gene: .; v_gene: TRBV28; j_gene: TRBJ2-5; CDR3aa: CASSLGTGGISSTQYF; CDR3nt: TGTGCCAGCAGTTTAGGGACCGGGGGAATCAGTTCGACCCAGTACTTC
abundance: .; d_gene: TRBD1; v_gene: TRBV29-1; j_gene: TRBJ2-1; CDR3aa: CSVEGDRGDNEQFF; CDR3nt: TGCAGCGTTGAAGGGGACAGGGGAGACAATGAGCAGTTCTTC
abundance: many; d_gene: TRBD1; v_gene: TRBV29-1; j_gene: TRBJ2-2; CDR3aa: CSVRQGEGTGELFF; CDR3nt: TGCAGCGTCCGACAGGGGGAGGGAACCGGGGAGCTGTTTTTT
abundance: .; d_gene: TRBD1; v_gene: TRBV27; j_gene: TRBJ1-2; CDR3aa: CASSSRDRFILYGYTF; CDR3nt: TGTGCCAGCAGTTCCCGGGACAGATTTATCCTTTATGGCTACACCTTC
abundance: many; d_gene: .; v_gene: TRBV12-3/TRBV12-4; j_gene: TRBJ2-1; CDR3aa: CASSRGEGEQFF; CDR3nt: TGTGCCAGCAGCCGGGGAGAGGGTGAGCAGTTCTTC
abundance: few; d_gene: TRBD1; v_gene: TRBV20-1; j_gene: TRBJ2-2; CDR3aa: CSARPGTGGGGELFF; CDR3nt: TGCAGTGCTCGTCCCGGGACAGGGGGGGGCGGGGAGCTGTTTTTT
abundance: .; d_gene: TRBD1; v_gene: TRBV5-1; j_gene: TRBJ2-1; CDR3aa: CASSPSGTGGYDQFF; CDR3nt: TGCGCCAGCAGCCCAAGCGGGACAGGGGGATACGACCAGTTCTTC
abundance: few; d_gene: TRBD2; v_gene: TRBV6-2/TRBV6-3; j_gene: TRBJ2-3; CDR3aa: CASSKSGAYTDTQYF; CDR3nt: TGTGCCAGCAGTAAGAGCGGGGCCTACACAGATACGCAGTATTTT
abundance: few; d_gene: .; v_gene: TRBV20-1; j_gene: TRBJ2-1; CDR3aa: CSANRPYNEQFF; CDR3nt: TGCAGTGCTAACCGGCCCTACAATGAGCAGTTCTTC
abundance: .; d_gene: .; v_gene: TRBV7-9; j_gene: TRBJ1-1; CDR3aa: CASSKQGVEAFF; CDR3nt: TGTGCCAGCAGTAAACAGGGAGTGGAAGCTTTCTTT
abundance: .; d_gene: TRBD1; v_gene: TRBV6-5; j_gene: TRBJ2-3; CDR3aa: CASSYGTGPDTQYF; CDR3nt: TGTGCCAGCAGCTACGGGACAGGGCCCGATACGCAGTATTTT
abundance: few; d_gene: .; v_gene: TRBV9; j_gene: TRBJ1-1; CDR3aa: CASSGVGGTEAFF; CDR3nt: TGTGCCAGCAGCGGAGTGGGTGGCACTGAAGCTTTCTTT
abundance: .; d_gene: TRBD2; v_gene: TRBV9; j_gene: TRBJ2-2; CDR3aa: CASSVFPSGGALGELFF; CDR3nt: TGTGCCAGCAGCGTATTTCCTAGCGGGGGGGCCCTCGGGGAGCTGTTTTTT
abundance: many; d_gene: .; v_gene: TRBV15; j_gene: TRBJ2-1; CDR3aa: CATSPRRLDQEQFF; CDR3nt: TGTGCCACCAGCCCTCGTCGACTGGACCAAGAGCAGTTCTTC
abundance: .; d_gene: .; v_gene: TRBV3-1; j_gene: TRBJ1-2; CDR3aa: CASSQDYNGNGYTF; CDR3nt: TGTGCCAGCAGCCAAGATTATAATGGGAATGGCTACACCTTC
abundance: few; d_gene: TRBD2; v_gene: TRBV2; j_gene: TRBJ2-3; CDR3aa: CASSTSGIPDTQYF; CDR3nt: TGTGCCAGCAGTACTAGCGGGATACCAGATACGCAGTATTTT
abundance: .; d_gene: TRBD1; v_gene: TRBV5-1; j_gene: TRBJ2-1; CDR3aa: CASRSGTGVINEQFF; CDR3nt: TGCGCCAGCAGGTCCGGGACAGGGGTTATCAATGAGCAGTTCTTC
abundance: .; d_gene: TRBD2; v_gene: TRBV12-3/TRBV12-4; j_gene: TRBJ2-3; CDR3aa: CASSTTSGGPGDTQYF; CDR3nt: TGTGCCAGCAGTACCACTAGCGGGGGGCCAGGAGATACGCAGTATTTT
abundance: few; d_gene: TRBD2; v_gene: TRBV25-1; j_gene: TRBJ2-3; CDR3aa: CASSDLWASGRVADTQYF; CDR3nt: TGTGCCAGCAGTGACCTTTGGGCTAGCGGGAGAGTCGCAGATACGCAGTATTTT
abundance: few; d_gene: .; v_gene: TRBV18; j_gene: TRBJ2-2; CDR3aa: CASSPPTGSANTGELFF; CDR3nt: TGTGCCAGCTCACCACCGACAGGTTCGGCGAACACCGGGGAGCTGTTTTTT